Shown below are 20 T cell receptor beta chains from a single sample sequenced in a study of OX40 agonist ivuxolimab in advanced cancers. Sequenced by immunoSEQ multiplex PCR; TCRdb stores in-frame clones only, minus some. The sample holds approximately 94,000 clones, around 90% seen once. This specimen consisted of CD4+ or CD8+ T cells sorted from blood, obtained in a trial of the OX40 agonist ivuxolimab. Every receptor here comes from an adult with an advanced solid tumor such as melanoma, head and neck, liver or kidney cancer.

This clone was seen more than once but under ten times. The chain has TRBV2 and TRBJ1-1, with D uncertain. CDR1 SNHLY and CDR2 FYNNEI come from the germline V gene. Trimming cost V 0 bases and J 0 bases, with 2 bases left between them. The CDR3 extends over 13 amino acids. CDR3 sequence: CASSEAVNTEAFF. In nucleotides, the CDR3 is TGTGCCAGCAGTGAAGCCGTGAACACTGAAGCTTTCTTT.

The chain joins TRBV27 to TRBJ2-1; 7 nucleotides match TRBD2. V gave up 7 bases and J gave up 10 bases; unmatched junction bases: 4. This CDR3 has 11 residues. The V gene's germline CDR1 is MNHEY and CDR2 SMNVEV (reference sequence). The CDR3 DNA is TGTGCCAGCACTCGCGGGAGCGAGCAGTTCTTC. Its translation is CASTRGSEQFF.

In DNA form, the CDR3 reads TGTGCCTTATCAAAGAGTGAGCAGTACTTC. This gives the protein CALSKSEQYF. V is TRBV6-6 and J is TRBJ2-7, with D unresolved. CDR1 and CDR2 from the germline V gene are MNHNY and SVGAGI (reference sequence). The CDR3 is 10 amino acids. V was pared by 11 bases and J by 7 bases, with 12 bases between.

The gene calls are TRBV2 and TRBJ1-1; perhaps TRBD1 as D (5 bases). V was shortened by 6 bases and J by 0 bases, with 14 bases between the two germline ends. The CDR3 is made up of 15 amino acids. Germline loops: CDR1 SNHLY, CDR2 FYNNEI. The CDR3 loop is CASRRLQVLNTEAFF. Here the CDR3 DNA reads TGTGCCAGCAGAAGATTACAGGTTTTGAACACTGAAGCTTTCTTT.

This chain joins TRBV7-3 and TRBJ2-3, with D unresolved. Germline-derived CDR1 and CDR2 are SGHTA and FQGTGA. The CDR3 is 12 amino acids. Trimming took off 4 bases at V and 7 bases at J, with 9 bases between the two ends. The CDR3 DNA follows: TGTGCCAGCAGCTCAGGTCCGAATACGCAGTATTTT. The encoded protein is CASSSGPNTQYF.

The chain carries TRBV21-1 and TRBJ1-1; the table's D call, TRBD1, has no DNA check behind it. TRBV21-1 is deemed a pseudogene. The CDR3 runs 15 residues. This chain's CDR3 is CASSSSGTMNTEAFF. DNA of the CDR3: TGTGCCAGCAGCAGCTCCGGGACAATGAACACTGAAGCTTTCTTT.

V is TRBV28 and J is TRBJ1-2, with 7 nucleotides matching TRBD1. The CDR3 length is 17 residues. V shed 4 bases and J 1 base; nucleotides not matched to a gene: 12. The germline V gene has CDR1 MDHEN and CDR2 SYDVKM. The CDR3 coding sequence is TGTGCCAGCAGTTCTCCGGGACAGTTAGAACGTAACTATGGCTACACCTTC. Its translation is CASSSPGQLERNYGYTF.

The chain recombines TRBV28 with TRBJ2-1, with TRBD2 matching 13 bases. Germline trimming cut 10 bases from V and 6 bases from J; bases unmatched to any gene: 9. Germline lookup yields CDR1 MDHEN and CDR2 SYDVKM. This CDR3 is built from 15 residues. The DNA of the CDR3 is TGTGCCACCGAGATAGGGACTAGCGGGATCAATGAGCAGTTCTTC. This gives the protein CATEIGTSGINEQFF. Based on the CDR3 plus reference TRBV28 and TRBJ2-1, the full variable domain is DVKVTQSSRYLVKRTGEKVFLECVQDMDHENMFWYRQDPGLGLRLIYFSYDVKMKEKGDIPEGYSVSREKKERFSLILESASTNQTSMYLCATEIGTSGINEQFFGPGTRLTVL.

This rearrangement joins TRBV9 to TRBJ2-1; 8 bases agree with TRBD2. In germline, CDR1 is SGDLS, CDR2 YYNGEE. V gave up 3 bases and J gave up 3 bases; unmatched junction bases: 8. The CDR3 spans 16 residues. This chain's CDR3 is CASSGPGREGYNEQFF. In DNA, the CDR3 is TGTGCCAGCAGCGGTCCGGGACGGGAGGGCTACAATGAGCAGTTCTTC.

The chain combines TRBV6-5 with TRBJ1-1; 7 bases align to TRBD1. The germline V gene has CDR1 MNHEY and CDR2 SVGAGI. The length of the CDR3 is 14 residues. The ends lost 8 bases at V and 4 bases at J; junction bases unmatched: 10. The CDR3 bases are TGTGCCAGCTCTAGGGGGCCCTGGACCACTGAAGCTTTCTTT. Amino acids: CASSRGPWTTEAFF.

This clone was found once. This chain links TRBV18 with TRBJ2-1; D remains ambiguous. The CDR3 covers 13 residues. Per the germline V gene, CDR1 is KGHSH and CDR2 is LQKENI. V lost 5 bases to trimming and J lost 9 bases, with 14 bases between them. The CDR3 loop reads CASSGSPGSEQFF. For the CDR3, the DNA is TGTGCCAGCTCAGGCTCCCCGGGTAGTGAGCAGTTCTTC.

This chain uses TRBV28 with TRBJ2-4; 9 positions match TRBD1. The length of the CDR3 is 15 residues. Germline CDR1 reads MDHEN; CDR2 reads SYDVKM. Trimming at V came to 5 bases and at J to 3 bases, leaving 5 bases not matched to a gene. The CDR3 sequence: CASSTRDRDKNIQYF. The CDR3 DNA is TGTGCCAGCAGTACCCGGGACAGGGACAAAAACATTCAGTACTTC.

V and J are TRBV7-9 and TRBJ1-1; D might be TRBD1 (6 bases). V lost 5 bases and J lost 4, with 14 bases in between. Germline V gene lookup returns CDR1 SEHNR and CDR2 FQNEAQ (reference sequence). The CDR3 totals 14 residues. Written as DNA, the CDR3 is TGTGCCAGCAGCGCCGACAGGTGGGTCACTGAAGCTTTCTTT. Translated: CASSADRWVTEAFF.

J is TRBJ1-1 and V is TRBV29-1; 7 positions match TRBD1. Germline values: CDR1 SQVTM, CDR2 ANQGSEA. The CDR3 is 15 residues long. V trimming: 3 bases; J trimming: 1 base; junction bases outside the gene matches: 8. CDR3 sequence (DNA): TGCAGCGTTGAGAATTTCAGGGGGGAGAACACTGAAGCTTTCTTT. It is translated as CSVENFRGENTEAFF. Based on the CDR3 plus reference TRBV29-1 and TRBJ1-1, the full variable domain is SAVISQKPSRDICQRGTSLTIQCQVDSQVTMMFWYRQQPGQSLTLIATANQGSEATYESGFVIDKFPISRPNLTFSTLTVSNMSPEDSSIYLCSVENFRGENTEAFFGQGTRLTVV.

This chain connects TRBV7-8 to TRBJ1-2, with D possibly being TRBD1 (6 bases). This CDR3 spans 15 amino acids. CDR1 is SGHVS, CDR2 FQNEAQ, per germline. Trimming left V 6 bases short and J 8 bases short, with 22 bases between. The CDR3 region is CASSFTGSGPLGYTF. Here the CDR3 DNA reads TGTGCCAGCAGTTTTACAGGGTCGGGGCCTCTCGGCTACACCTTC.

This clone was counted a few times. The J gene is TRBJ1-5, the V gene TRBV2, with 9 bases fitting TRBD1. Germline CDR1 reads SNHLY; CDR2 reads FYNNEI. V gave up 8 bases and J gave up 6 bases; unmatched junction bases: 5. The CDR3 has 13 residues. The CDR3 sequence is CASSGQGFQPQHF. In DNA form, the CDR3 reads TGTGCCAGCTCCGGACAGGGGTTTCAGCCCCAGCATTTT.

The genes are TRBV4-1 and TRBJ2-7; 11 nucleotides align to TRBD2. This CDR3 is built from 18 residues. Germline lookup yields CDR1 MGHRA and CDR2 YSYEKL. Unmatched junction bases numbered 10, after V lost 0 bases and J lost 3 bases. The CDR3 coding sequence is TGCGCCAGCAGCCAAGATGCTGTGACTAGCGGGATGAACTACGAGCAGTACTTC. Amino acids: CASSQDAVTSGMNYEQYF.

The V and J genes are TRBV7-8 and TRBJ2-7, with 8 bases matching TRBD1. This CDR3 has 13 residues. The V and J ends lost 5 bases and 6 bases, in that order; junction bases with no gene match: 6. Germline V gene sequence: CDR1 SGHVS, CDR2 FQNEAQ. The chain's CDR3 is CASSTRTGTEQYF. CDR3 sequence (DNA): TGTGCCAGCAGCACCAGGACAGGGACCGAGCAGTACTTC.

This clone was seen a handful of times. The chain carries TRBV7-2 and TRBJ1-3; 10 nucleotides agree with TRBD1. The trim removed 0 bases at V and 4 bases at J, leaving 6 bases unmatched. CDR1 is SGHTA and CDR2 is FQGNSA in the germline V gene. This CDR3 has 17 amino acids. The CDR3 DNA reads TGTGCCAGCAGCTTAGCCGGGACAGGGGCGTGGGGAAACACCATATATTTT. This gives the protein CASSLAGTGAWGNTIYF. The variable domain in full, with the rest retrieved from reference TRBV7-2 and TRBJ1-3, is GAGVSQSPSNKVTEKGKDVELRCDPISGHTALYWYRQSLGQGLEFLIYFQGNSAPDKSGLPSDRFSAERTGGSVSTLTIQRTQQEDSAVYLCASSLAGTGAWGNTIYFGEGSWLTVV.

The chain couples TRBV15 to TRBJ2-2; 10 nucleotides line up with TRBD2. Trimming removed 5 bases from V and 6 bases from J; junction bases left unmatched: 9. This CDR3 is 16 amino acids long. The germline V gene encodes CDR1 LNHNV and CDR2 YYDKDF (reference sequence). CDR3 sequence: CATSSSGRFGAGELFF. As DNA, the CDR3 is TGTGCCACCAGCTCTAGCGGGAGATTCGGAGCCGGGGAGCTGTTTTTT.